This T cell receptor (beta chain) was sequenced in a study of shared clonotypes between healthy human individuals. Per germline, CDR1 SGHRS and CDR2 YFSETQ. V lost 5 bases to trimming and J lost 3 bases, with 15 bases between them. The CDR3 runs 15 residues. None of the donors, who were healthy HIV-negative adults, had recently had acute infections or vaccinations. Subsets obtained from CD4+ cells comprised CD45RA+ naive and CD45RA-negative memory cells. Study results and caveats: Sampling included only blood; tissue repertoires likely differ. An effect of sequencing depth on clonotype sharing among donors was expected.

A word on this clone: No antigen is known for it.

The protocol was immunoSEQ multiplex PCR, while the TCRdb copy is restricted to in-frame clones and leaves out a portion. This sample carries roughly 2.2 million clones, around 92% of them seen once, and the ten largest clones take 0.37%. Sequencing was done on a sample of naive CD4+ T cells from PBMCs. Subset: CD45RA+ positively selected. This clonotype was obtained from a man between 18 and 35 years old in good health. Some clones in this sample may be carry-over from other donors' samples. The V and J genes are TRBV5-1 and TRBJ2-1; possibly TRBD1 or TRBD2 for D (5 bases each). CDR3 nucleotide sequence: TGCGCCAGCAGTTTTAGGGACGCCTACTACAATGAGCAGTTCTTC. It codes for CASSFRDAYYNEQFF.